This paragraph reports one T cell receptor beta chain. Its specificity is not known. The data were obtained in a study of post-analysis software for immune sequencing data. Broader study findings: Normalized Chao1 diversity in multiple sclerosis patients fell significantly below that of controls. Compared with controls, patients had more of about 5 TRBV segments, including TRBV5-6, TRBV5-1 and TRBV20-1.

V was pared by 4 bases and J by 4 bases, with 12 bases of the junction left unmatched. The CDR3 consists of 18 residues. The germline V gene encodes CDR1 SGHRS and CDR2 YFSETQ. Included in the TCR beta cDNA libraries were unique molecular identifiers. Roughly 0.5 million cDNA molecules were obtained from 1 to 10 million T cells. TCRdb called the PCR reads again in MiXCR, with one record for every CDR3 protein. The sample consists of under 900,000 distinct CDR3 sequences, around 53% of them appearing once. Sequencing used blood. This sequence was found in a girl aged 10 to 17 with multiple sclerosis. The chain combines TRBV5-1 with TRBJ2-3; 13 positions agree with TRBD2. The CDR3 coding sequence is TGCGCCAGCAGCGACCGGACTAGCGGGAGCTTTGGGTCAGATACGCAGTATTTT. Translation gives CASSDRTSGSFGSDTQYF.